A selection of T cell receptor beta chains follows, all from one sample in a study of CD8+ T cells in alopecia areata. Libraries were prepared by immunoSEQ multiplex PCR; TCRdb keeps only in-frame clonotypes and omits some of them. This sample carries about 120,000 clones, about 50% of them seen once, and the ten largest clones take about 0.5%. The specimen was CD4+ T cells sorted from blood, collected at week 4, from a patient treated with tofacitinib. These receptors were taken from a human donor with alopecia areata. CDR3s include the opening cysteine and the closing phenylalanine or tryptophan. The order of the fields is D gene, J gene, V gene, clone size, CDR3 DNA, CDR3 protein. A D gene is named only where the DNA matches it firmly. Part of the rows lack a size; the others show once, few, many or a class for expanded clones.

>NA|TRBJ2-6|TRBV30|NA
TGTGCCTGGAGTGGAGGGGGTGGGGCCAACGTCCTGACTTTC
CAWSGGGGANVLTF
>NA|TRBJ2-6|TRBV7-2|NA
TGTGCCAGCAGCTTACGTTCCAGCTATTCCTCTGGGGCCAACGTCCTGACTTTC
CASSLRSSYSSGANVLTF
>NA|TRBJ2-1|TRBV5-1|few
TGCGCCAGCGATTCCGGACTAAGCAATGAGCAGTTCTTC
CASDSGLSNEQFF
>NA|TRBJ2-3|TRBV5-6|NA
TGTGCCAGCAGCTCCAATCCCACAGATACGCAGTATTTT
CASSSNPTDTQYF
>TRBD1|TRBJ1-1|TRBV27|few
TGTGCCAGCAGTTTACAGAACAGGGGGCGAGCTTTCTTT
CASSLQNRGRAFF
>NA|TRBJ1-4|TRBV10-3|few
TGTGCCATCAGTGAGTACGGAACTCGGGGTGAAAAACTGTTTTTT
CAISEYGTRGEKLFF
>TRBD2|TRBJ2-5|TRBV7-2|NA
TGTGCCAGCAGCTTTTCACTAGCGGGCGAAGAGACCCAGTACTTC
CASSFSLAGEETQYF
>NA|TRBJ1-2|TRBV30|NA
TGTGCCTGGATGGGGACACACTATGGCTACACCTTC
CAWMGTHYGYTF
>NA|TRBJ2-3|TRBV2|NA
TGTGCCAGCAGTGGAGGTCGTACGCAGTATTTT
CASSGGRTQYF
>NA|TRBJ2-3|TRBV7-9|few
TGTGCCAGCAGCTCAGCAGGTTCGGCGGCAGATACGCAGTATTTT
CASSSAGSAADTQYF
>NA|TRBJ1-2|TRBV29-1|NA
TGCAGCGTTGAATCTGGCTACACCTTC
CSVESGYTF
>NA|TRBJ1-2|TRBV29-1|NA
TGCAGCGCCCAAGCTCCGAACCAGAACTATGGCTACACCTTC
CSAQAPNQNYGYTF
>TRBD1|TRBJ1-5|TRBV6-5|few
TGTGCCAGCAGTTACTCACAGGGGGCCGGACAGCCCCAGCATTTT
CASSYSQGAGQPQHF
>TRBD1|TRBJ2-5|TRBV4-1|NA
TGCGCCAGCAGCCAAGTGGGACAGGGAAAAGAGACCCAGTACTTC
CASSQVGQGKETQYF
>TRBD2|TRBJ2-1|TRBV9|NA
TGTGCCAGCAGCGAAAGGGAGGGGATACGGGATGAGCAGTTCTTC
CASSEREGIRDEQFF
>NA|TRBJ2-6|TRBV5-4|NA
TGTGCCAGCAGCCTGGGACGGCCTGCATCTGGGGCCAACGTCCTGACTTTC
CASSLGRPASGANVLTF
>TRBD2|TRBJ2-7|TRBV6-1|NA
TGTGCCAGCAGTGATCCTAGCGGAAGCTCCTACGAGCAGTACTTC
CASSDPSGSSYEQYF
>NA|TRBJ2-5|TRBV14|NA
TGTGCCAGCAGCCAAGACAGGGCTTCGGGGCTCCAGTACTTC
CASSQDRASGLQYF
>NA|TRBJ2-3|TRBV5-1|NA
TGCGCCAGCACCGCGGACAGCACAGATACGCAGTATTTT
CASTADSTDTQYF
>NA|TRBJ1-2|TRBV30|few
TGTGCCTGGAGTGTACGTCCAGCCTATGGCTACACCTTC
CAWSVRPAYGYTF
>TRBD1|TRBJ1-2|TRBV7-2|few
TGTGCCAGCAGCTTTAGCGGGACAGGCTATGGCTACACCTTC
CASSFSGTGYGYTF
>NA|TRBJ2-5|TRBV29-1|NA
TGCAGCGTTGAAAGGACGGCTGAGACCCAGTACTTC
CSVERTAETQYF
>NA|TRBJ2-2|TRBV30|NA
TGTGCCTGGAGTGTAGGTCAACGCGGGGAGCTGTTTTTT
CAWSVGQRGELFF
>NA|TRBJ1-4|TRBV4-1|NA
TGCGCCAGCAGCCAAGTTAACAGCGAAAAACTGTTTTTT
CASSQVNSEKLFF
>NA|TRBJ1-5|TRBV30|NA
TGTGCCTGGAGCGAGCAGGGCAATCAGCCCCAGCATTTT
CAWSEQGNQPQHF
>NA|TRBJ2-2|TRBV29-1|NA
TGCAGCGTTGTCGTGGACAGGAGGGGCACCGGGGAGCTGTTTTTT
CSVVVDRRGTGELFF
>NA|TRBJ2-7|TRBV30|NA
TGTGCCTGGACCCTGGGGGGCGTCGGCGAGCAGTACTTC
CAWTLGGVGEQYF
>NA|TRBJ2-3|TRBV29-1|few
TGCAGCGTGGAAGGGGGGTTGGGCACAGATACGCAGTATTTT
CSVEGGLGTDTQYF
>TRBD1|TRBJ1-1|TRBV5-1|NA
TGCGCCAGCAGCCAGACAGGGATAGACACTGAAGCTTTCTTT
CASSQTGIDTEAFF
>TRBD1|TRBJ1-2|TRBV29-1|NA
TGCAGCGACATGGCGTCCACAGGGGCGATTGGTGGCTACACCTTC
CSDMASTGAIGGYTF
>NA|TRBJ1-2|TRBV30|NA
TGTGCCTGGAGGACAAGCAGGCTTACTAACTATGGCTACACCTTC
CAWRTSRLTNYGYTF
>TRBD1|TRBJ2-7|TRBV6-5|NA
TGTGCCAGCAGTCGCTTGACAGGGGAACGCTACGAGCAGTACTTC
CASSRLTGERYEQYF